A single sample is the source of the 20 T cell receptor beta chains below, sequenced in a study of blood T cells in healthy people across ages (dated by TCRdb to 2015 to 2017). Library creation used 5' RACE. The sample was run on an Illumina HiSeq 2500. A second PCR of about 6 to 11 cycles was performed with a sample-barcoded 5' primer and a J-beta primer mix. Clones were called with MiXCR by TCRdb after fastp trimmed the public reads at Q25, and only in-frame beta chains were retained. CDR3 protein duplicates are merged, each entry listing the most common genes and DNA. The table for this sample lists roughly 720,000 distinct CDR3 sequences; roughly 50% of them were counted only once. The leading ten clones occupy around 41% of the sample. Sequencing used blood. The receptor set was obtained from a man older than 75 in good health.

This chain links TRBV4-1 with TRBJ2-3; TRBD2 agrees at 7 bases. The ends lost 2 bases at V and 4 bases at J; junction bases unmatched: 12. The germline V gene has CDR1 MGHRA and CDR2 YSYEKL. The CDR3 contains 17 residues. CDR3 in DNA: TGCGCCAGCAGCCAAAAGTCAGGCGGGAGTCGCCCAGATACGCAGTATTTT. Amino acid sequence: CASSQKSGGSRPDTQYF.

The V call is TRBV15, the J call TRBJ2-5; D possibly corresponds to TRBD2 (5 bases). The J call is in doubt because the DNA end fits TRBJ2-7 better. Germline CDR1 reads LNHNV; CDR2 reads YYDKDF (reference sequence). The CDR3 runs to 15 residues. CDR3: CATSRDRASWYEQYF. The DNA for the CDR3 is TGTGCCACCAGCAGAGATAGGGCTAGCTGGTACGAGCAGTACTTC.

This clonotype occurred a few times. The chain joins TRBV24-1 to TRBJ2-1; no clear D. The ends were cut back, 0 bases at V and 5 bases at J, with 10 bases in the middle. CDR1 and CDR2 from the germline V gene are KGHDR and SFDVKD. The CDR3 has 15 residues. In nucleotides, the CDR3 is TGTGCCACCAGTGATTTGCTATCAGTGAACAATGAGCAGTTCTTC. Amino acids: CATSDLLSVNNEQFF.

There are a few counts of this clonotype. The chain couples TRBV20-1 to TRBJ1-5, with D maybe TRBD1 (6 bases). The CDR3 loop spans 16 amino acids. From germline, CDR1 is DFQATT and CDR2 SNEGSKA (reference sequence). The ends were cut back, 1 base at V and 0 bases at J, with 13 bases in the middle. The CDR3 DNA reads TGCAGTGCTAGAGGCTCACAGGGAATTAGCAATCAGCCCCAGCATTTT. It yields the protein CSARGSQGISNQPQHF.

This clonotype has a handful of counts. The chain carries TRBV7-9 and TRBJ2-3; 7 bases map to TRBD2. Germline-derived CDR1 and CDR2 are SEHNR and FQNEAQ (reference sequence). J lost 14 bases, V lost 1 base, and 15 bases had no gene match. The CDR3 consists of 15 residues. The CDR3 region is CASSLVAETAGYAYF. DNA of the CDR3: TGTGCCAGCAGCTTAGTTGCGGAAACAGCGGGATACGCGTATTTT.

The V and J genes are TRBV24-1 and TRBJ2-7, with a tentative D call TRBD2 (6 bases). Germline CDR1 is KGHDR and CDR2 is SFDVKD. The CDR3 extends over 16 amino acids. The V gene lost 5 bases and the J gene lost 3 bases, with 19 bases spanning the gap. The chain's CDR3 is CATSAEDGEDGYEQYF. CDR3 sequence (DNA): TGTGCCACCAGTGCCGAAGATGGGGAGGACGGCTACGAGCAGTACTTC.

The rearrangement links TRBV5-1 to TRBJ2-1, with TRBD2 matching 7 bases. Per the germline V gene, CDR1 is SGHRS and CDR2 is YFSETQ. After removal of 0 bases from V and 5 bases from J, the junction contained 14 bases not matched to a gene. The length of the CDR3 is 18 residues. This CDR3 reads CASSLVPSGQGGNNEQFF. DNA for the CDR3: TGCGCCAGCAGCTTGGTCCCCAGTGGCCAGGGAGGGAACAATGAGCAGTTCTTC.

As to this clonotype: With a much larger clone just one base away, this may be a read error. This rearrangement joins TRBV7-2 to TRBJ2-4, with a tentative D call TRBD2 (6 bases). The CDR3 is made up of 17 amino acids. The V gene's germline CDR1 is SGHTA and CDR2 FQGNSA. The V end was cut by 1 base, the J end by 9 bases, with 22 bases between. The CDR3 DNA reads as TGTGCCAGCAGCTTAGGGACCGGGACTGGGGTCGGAAGCATTCAGTACTTC. Translating it yields CASSLGTGTGVGSIQYF.

The chain has TRBV12-3 or TRBV12-4 and TRBJ1-5; D not certain. This CDR3 has 16 amino acids. V gave up 1 base and J gave up 0 bases, with 10 bases separating them. DNA for the CDR3: TGTGCCAGCAGTTTAGGTGTCGGGAATAGCAATCAGCCCCAGCATTTT. It translates to CASSLGVGNSNQPQHF.

In this sample, this clonotype turned up once. J is TRBJ2-2 and V is TRBV6-6, with TRBD2 matching over 10 bases. The germline gives CDR1 MNHNY, CDR2 SVGAGI (reference sequence). The CDR3 has 17 residues. With 5 bases clipped from V and 6 bases from J, the junction kept 12 bases outside the gene matches. The chain's CDR3 is CASSPPGSGRASGELFF. The CDR3, as DNA: TGTGCCAGCAGTCCCCCCGGGAGCGGGAGGGCCTCCGGGGAGCTGTTTTTT.

In this sample, this clonotype turned up a few times. The CDR3 bases are TGCGCCAGCAGCTTGGAAGGCGTCTACGAGCAGTACTTC. Its translation: CASSLEGVYEQYF. The chain carries TRBV5-1 and TRBJ2-7; D gene uncertain. The V gene's germline CDR1 is SGHRS and CDR2 YFSETQ. The ends were cut back, 0 bases at V and 3 bases at J, with 7 bases in the middle. The CDR3 contains 13 residues.

The chain has TRBV19 and TRBJ2-3; D perhaps matches TRBD1 (6 bases). With 6 bases removed from V and 4 bases from J, the gap between germline ends came to 11 bases. Germline V lookup: CDR1 LNHDA, CDR2 SQIVND (reference sequence). The CDR3 has 13 amino acids. DNA for the CDR3: TGTGCCAGTAGCACGGGACACCCAGATACGCAGTATTTT. Translating gives CASSTGHPDTQYF.

This chain connects TRBV9 to TRBJ2-3; D remains ambiguous. Germline V gene data show CDR1 as SGDLS and CDR2 as YYNGEE. V dropped 0 bases and J dropped 4 bases, with 15 bases sitting between them. The CDR3 spans 16 residues. The CDR3 loop reads CASSVGLAFGPDTQYF. In DNA, the CDR3 is TGTGCCAGCAGCGTAGGCCTCGCCTTCGGGCCAGATACGCAGTATTTT.

This chain links TRBV6-5 with TRBJ1-1; 9 bases agree with TRBD1. Germline V gives CDR1 MNHEY, CDR2 SVGAGI. V lost 7 bases, J lost 4 bases, and 7 bases stayed unmatched. The CDR3 is made up of 14 amino acids. The DNA of the CDR3 is TGTGCCAGCACCCCCGGGACAGGGATCACTGAAGCTTTCTTT. The encoded protein is CASTPGTGITEAFF.

The chain joins TRBV18 to TRBJ2-1; TRBD2 might be the D (6 bases). Trimming cost V 2 bases and J 7 bases, with 15 bases left between them. Germline CDR1 is KGHSH and CDR2 is LQKENI. This CDR3 has 15 amino acids. The chain's CDR3 is CASSPRRDAGNEQFF. The CDR3 DNA reads as TGTGCCAGCTCACCAAGGAGGGATGCCGGGAATGAGCAGTTCTTC. The whole variable domain, remainder taken from reference TRBV18 and TRBJ2-1, is NAGVMQNPRHLVRRRGQEARLRCSPMKGHSHVYWYRQLPEEGLKFMVYLQKENIIDESGMPKERFSAEFPKEGPSILRIQQVVRGDSAAYFCASSPRRDAGNEQFFGPGTRLTVL.

The V gene is TRBV3-1, the J gene TRBJ2-1; the D is unclear. The end of the DNA fits TRBJ2-7 better, so the J call may be wrong. The CDR3 length is 15 residues. Germline V CDR1 and CDR2: LGHDT, YNNKEL (reference sequence). CDR3: CASSQDWDPRNEQYF. The CDR3 DNA follows: TGTGCCAGCAGCCAAGATTGGGATCCCAGGAATGAGCAGTACTTC.

This chain uses TRBV20-1 with TRBJ2-7, with D uncertain. V dropped 5 bases and J dropped 4 bases, with 18 bases sitting between them. This CDR3 spans 14 amino acids. Germline CDR1 and CDR2: DFQATT and SNEGSKA (reference sequence). The CDR3 DNA sequence: TGCAGTGCTCGCCACAAGACCCAGAAATACGAGCAGTACTTC. It specifies CSARHKTQKYEQYF.

The chain has TRBV7-2 and TRBJ2-7, with 10 bases fitting TRBD2. Trimming took 5 bases from V and 6 from J; bases not matched to a gene: 7. The V gene's germline CDR1 is SGHTA and CDR2 FQGNSA. The CDR3 consists of 14 residues. This chain's CDR3 is CASSLGASGSEQYF. In nucleotides, the CDR3 is TGTGCCAGCAGCCTAGGGGCTAGCGGGAGCGAGCAGTACTTC.

The table lists this clonotype with a count of one. The chain carries TRBV29-1 and TRBJ2-5; D remains ambiguous. The end of the DNA fits TRBJ2-7 better, so the J call may be wrong. This CDR3 spans 11 amino acids. Germline values: CDR1 SQVTM, CDR2 ANQGSEA. This CDR3 reads CSPRYRDEQYF. As DNA, the CDR3 is TGCAGCCCCCGTTATAGGGACGAGCAGTACTTC.

V and J are TRBV20-1 and TRBJ2-3, with 11 bases fitting TRBD2. Germline V CDR1 and CDR2: DFQATT, SNEGSKA (reference sequence). This CDR3 region has 18 residues. V was clipped by 2 bases and J by 0 bases; unmatched bases: 10. The CDR3 DNA reads as TGCAGTGCTAGACGGGTCCCACTAGCGGGAGTAAGCACAGATACGCAGTATTTT. Encoded protein: CSARRVPLAGVSTDTQYF.